This T cell receptor beta chain is drawn from a study of neurological immune-mediated disorders. The ends were cut back, 6 bases at V and 5 bases at J, with 16 bases in the middle. CDR1 is DFQATT and CDR2 is SNEGSKA in the germline V gene (reference sequence). The CDR3 sequence is 13 residues long. Stated time point: technical triplicate 2. It was from 2 million PBMCs stored at -80 C that the unsorted libraries were obtained. This clonotype was picked up many times. It was by 5'RACE with 10-nucleotide random UMIs that the cDNA was made. A single record per CDR3 protein comes from TCRdb applying MiXCR to the 5' RACE reads. The sample lists roughly 61,000 distinct CDR3 sequences; approximately 25% were seen once.

The specimen was PBMCs. The J gene is TRBJ1-2, the V gene TRBV20-1, with D perhaps TRBD1 (5 bases). The receptor comes from a man aged 55 to 69 with HTLV-1-associated myelopathy (HAM/TSP). The CDR3 reads CSAPSGDHYGYTF. For the CDR3, the DNA is TGCAGTGCGCCCTCGGGGGATCATTATGGCTACACCTTC.